Included here is one TCR beta chain sequence, with context. The source of the sample is a study of shared T cell receptors in the human thymus. Assay used: immunoSEQ multiplex PCR; TCRdb lists only in-frame clones, some missing. The sample gives hundreds of thousands of clones, 88% of which show up once; 0.0085% to 0.012% is in the top ten. CDR1 is MDHEN, CDR2 SYDVKM, per germline. J was trimmed by 0 bases and V by 8 bases; bases with no gene match: 7. This CDR3 is 14 amino acids long. These data were also filed under a second study, of human thymus T cells.

This chain joins TRBV28 and TRBJ2-7; 7 bases fit TRBD1. The sample was thymocytes. The clonotype was recovered from a boy under three years old with a congenital heart defect. CDR3 loop: CASQHDRDSYEQYF. The CDR3 coding sequence is TGTGCCAGCCAACACGACAGGGACTCCTACGAGCAGTACTTC. The whole variable domain, filled in from reference TRBV28 and TRBJ2-7, reads DVKVTQSSRYLVKRTGEKVFLECVQDMDHENMFWYRQDPGLGLRLIYFSYDVKMKEKGDIPEGYSVSREKKERFSLILESASTNQTSMYLCASQHDRDSYEQYFGPGTRLTVT.